A single sample is the source of the 21 T cell receptor beta chains below, sequenced in a study of T cell responses to AZD1222 COVID-19 vaccine. Assay: immunoSEQ multiplex PCR; the TCRdb copy retains only in-frame clones and omits some. Here the sample spans around 140,000 clones, 91% being singletons. The sample was peripheral blood, taken on day 0 of AZD1222 vaccination. All receptors derive from an adult in good health.

The V gene is TRBV5-5, the J gene TRBJ2-2; D unresolved. The CDR3 loop spans 14 amino acids. Germline values: CDR1 SGHKS, CDR2 YYEKEE (reference sequence). Trimming cost V 5 bases and J 0 bases, with 8 bases left between them. CDR3 in DNA: TGTGCCAGCAGAGGCGGCACGAACACCGGGGAGCTGTTTTTT. This sequence encodes CASRGGTNTGELFF.

Details on this clone: At one boundary the junction diverges from the germline segment, which might be a read error. This sequence joins TRBV7-2 and TRBJ1-2, with a weak D call TRBD1 (5 bases). The CDR3 totals 15 residues. Germline V gene lookup returns CDR1 SGHTA and CDR2 FQGNSA. CDR3 residues: CASSLGAGPLHQLSF. CDR3 coding DNA: TGTGCCAGCAGCTTAGGGGCAGGGCCCCTTCATCAGTTAAGTTTC.

The J gene is TRBJ1-5, the V gene TRBV30; the D is unclear. V was pared by 3 bases and J by 3 bases, with 12 bases between. The CDR3 sequence is 14 residues long. Germline lookup yields CDR1 GTSNPN and CDR2 SVGIG (reference sequence). DNA of the CDR3: TGTGCCTGGAGCCTACCGGATTTCAATCAGCCCCAGCATTTT. It specifies CAWSLPDFNQPQHF.

CDR3 amino acids: CASSPSGGTGYEQYF. CDR3 DNA: TGTGCCAGCAGCCCTTCGGGAGGGACGGGGTACGAGCAGTACTTC. V usage is TRBV7-2 and J usage is TRBJ2-7; 8 positions match TRBD2. The CDR3 length is 15 residues. CDR1 SGHTA and CDR2 FQGNSA come from the germline V gene. V lost 5 bases, J lost 4 bases, and 10 bases stayed unmatched. Using reference TRBV7-2 and TRBJ2-7 for the parts outside the CDR3, the full variable domain is GAGVSQSPSNKVTEKGKDVELRCDPISGHTALYWYRQSLGQGLEFLIYFQGNSAPDKSGLPSDRFSAERTGGSVSTLTIQRTQQEDSAVYLCASSPSGGTGYEQYFGPGTRLTVT.

The gene calls are TRBV7-8 and TRBJ1-5; D perhaps matches TRBD1 (5 bases). Per the germline V gene, CDR1 is SGHVS and CDR2 is FQNEAQ. CDR3 length: 14 residues. Trimming removed 0 bases from V and 5 bases from J, with 8 bases in between. CDR3: CASSLAREDQPQHF. DNA for the CDR3: TGTGCCAGCAGCTTAGCCAGGGAGGATCAGCCCCAGCATTTT.

The rearrangement joins TRBV7-6 to TRBJ2-7; 9 bases match TRBD1. CDR3 size: 19 residues. Per the germline V gene, CDR1 is SGHVS and CDR2 is FNYEAQ. V was clipped by 0 bases and J by 0 bases; unmatched bases: 12. The DNA for the CDR3 is TGTGCCAGCAGCTTAGCGGGGACAGGGTACGCTAAGAGCTCCTACGAGCAGTACTTC. The encoded protein is CASSLAGTGYAKSSYEQYF.

The chain recombines TRBV25-1 with TRBJ2-7; no firm D call. There are 13 residues in the CDR3. V shed 4 bases and J shed 5 bases, with 12 bases lying between them. From germline, CDR1 is MGHDK and CDR2 SYGVNS. The CDR3 coding sequence is TGTGCCAGCAGTGTCGACGGGTGGGACGAGCAGTACTTC. As protein: CASSVDGWDEQYF.

The gene calls are TRBV10-3 and TRBJ1-2; D might be TRBD1 (5 bases). V was cut by 4 bases and J by 4 bases, with 13 bases left in between. Germline V lookup: CDR1 ENHRY, CDR2 SYGVKD. The length of the CDR3 is 14 residues. CDR3 coding DNA: TGTGCCATCAGTGCGGGCGGGGACGGCTATGGCTACACCTTC. Amino acid sequence: CAISAGGDGYGYTF.

Points on this clone: One end of the junction is discordant with germline, which a read error may explain. J is TRBJ1-5 and V is TRBV3-1 (or the pseudogene TRBV3-2); possible D gene TRBD1, 5 bases. In germline, CDR1 is LGHDT, CDR2 YNNKEL (reference sequence). The CDR3 runs to 17 residues. CDR3 protein: CTSSQRPSREKAQPQHF. CDR3 sequence (DNA): TGTACCAGCAGCCAAAGACCATCCAGGGAAAAGGCTCAGCCCCAGCATTTT.

The V gene is TRBV9, the J gene TRBJ2-1; TRBD2 aligns across 9 bases. Germline lookup yields CDR1 SGDLS and CDR2 YYNGEE. Trimming removed 2 bases from V and 5 bases from J; junction bases left unmatched: 5. The CDR3 is 15 residues long. The CDR3 sequence is CASSVRTSADNEQFF. The CDR3 nucleotides are TGTGCCAGCAGCGTTAGGACTAGCGCCGACAATGAGCAGTTCTTC.

CDR3 coding DNA: TGTGCCAGCGCTGCAGGGATCCACGAGCAGTACTTC. Translated, it gives CASAAGIHEQYF. The chain employs TRBV12-3 or TRBV12-4 and TRBJ2-7; TRBD1 might be the D (5 bases). Trimming left V 8 bases short and J 5 bases short, with 13 bases between. This CDR3 has 12 amino acids.

This sequence joins TRBV7-9 and TRBJ2-5; D is undetermined. Germline CDR1 reads SEHNR; CDR2 reads FQNEAQ (reference sequence). This CDR3 is 15 amino acids long. The V end lost 7 bases, the J end lost 4 bases, and 19 bases lay between the germline ends. The chain's CDR3 is CASTAIGSLGETQYF. The CDR3 DNA is TGTGCCAGCACCGCCATAGGTAGTTTGGGAGAGACCCAGTACTTC.

The gene calls are TRBV27 and TRBJ1-2, with TRBD1 matching over 8 bases. The CDR3 has 13 amino acids. Trimming at V came to 6 bases and at J to 4 bases, leaving 4 bases not matched to a gene. The germline V gene encodes CDR1 MNHEY and CDR2 SMNVEV (reference sequence). DNA for the CDR3: TGTGCCAGCAGGGACAGGGCCCTCTATGGCTACACCTTC. Amino acid sequence: CASRDRALYGYTF.

This sequence joins TRBV12-5 and TRBJ2-5; D not resolved. V was shortened by 2 bases and J by 3 bases, with 10 bases between the two germline ends. Germline CDR1 is LGHNT and CDR2 is FRNRAP. The CDR3 is 14 residues long. In DNA, the CDR3 is TGTGCTAGTGGTTTGCCGCCGACGGAAGAGACCCAGTACTTC. This sequence encodes CASGLPPTEETQYF.

The chain joins TRBV25-1 to TRBJ2-1; the match to TRBD2 covers 10 bases. Germline assignment: CDR1 MGHDK and CDR2 SYGVNS. J gave up 4 bases and V 4 bases, and 7 bases lay outside the gene matches. This CDR3 has 16 residues. In DNA form, the CDR3 reads TGTGCCAGCAGTGCCCATAGCGGGGGGACATACAATGAGCAGTTCTTC. Amino acid sequence: CASSAHSGGTYNEQFF.

The chain recombines TRBV9 with TRBJ2-7, with 10 bases fitting TRBD1. Looked up from germline, CDR1 is SGDLS and CDR2 is YYNGEE. The length of the CDR3 is 16 residues. The V and J ends lost 3 bases and 3 bases, in that order; junction bases with no gene match: 9. For the CDR3, the DNA is TGTGCCAGCAGCGAGGGGTGGGGACAGGGGCTCTACGAGCAGTACTTC. The encoded protein is CASSEGWGQGLYEQYF. Using reference TRBV9 and TRBJ2-7 for the parts outside the CDR3, the full variable domain is DSGVTQTPKHLITATGQRVTLRCSPRSGDLSVYWYQQSLDQGLQFLIQYYNGEERAKGNILERFSAQQFPDLHSELNLSSLELGDSALYFCASSEGWGQGLYEQYFGPGTRLTVT.

The chain has TRBV11-2 and TRBJ1-2; possibly TRBD1 for D (5 bases). Trimming took off 4 bases at V and 8 bases at J, with 11 bases between the two ends. Germline CDR1 reads SGHAT; CDR2 reads FQNNGV. This CDR3 has 12 residues. The CDR3 protein is CASSSGVRGYTF. The CDR3, as DNA: TGTGCCAGCAGCTCGGGGGTCCGGGGCTACACCTTC.

The chain recombines TRBV7-8 with TRBJ1-1; D ambiguous. With 2 bases removed from V and 6 bases from J, the gap between germline ends came to 13 bases. Germline CDR1 reads SGHVS; CDR2 reads FQNEAQ. The CDR3 runs 14 residues. CDR3: CASSLSSSTPEAFF. DNA of the CDR3: TGTGCCAGCAGCTTAAGCAGTTCAACTCCTGAAGCTTTCTTT.

The rearrangement joins TRBV6-5 to TRBJ2-1, with TRBD1 matching 8 bases. Germline lookup yields CDR1 MNHEY and CDR2 SVGAGI. With 5 bases clipped from V and 11 bases from J, the junction kept 5 bases outside the gene matches. CDR3 length: 12 residues. The CDR3 DNA sequence: TGTGCCAGCAGTCCCCAGGGGGCGAAGCAGTTCTTC. The encoded protein is CASSPQGAKQFF.

The chain has TRBV7-9 and TRBJ2-7, with D unclear. V was cut by 2 bases and J by 6 bases, with 2 bases left in between. Germline V gene lookup returns CDR1 SEHNR and CDR2 FQNEAQ (reference sequence). The CDR3 extends over 10 amino acids. The CDR3 region is CASSLTEQYF. In nucleotides, the CDR3 is TGTGCCAGCAGCTTAACCGAGCAGTACTTC. The whole variable domain, remainder taken from reference TRBV7-9 and TRBJ2-7, is DTGVSQNPRHKITKRGQNVTFRCDPISEHNRLYWYRQTLGQGPEFLTYFQNEAQLEKSRLLSDRFSAERPKGSFSTLEIQRTEQGDSAMYLCASSLTEQYFGPGTRLTVT.

The rearrangement uses TRBV27 and TRBJ1-4, with D unclear. Germline V gives CDR1 MNHEY, CDR2 SMNVEV (reference sequence). Between the trimmed V and J ends, which lost 6 bases and 3 bases, there was a span of 11 bases. CDR3 length equals 14 residues. The CDR3 loop is CASSSGTPNEKLFF. DNA for the CDR3: TGTGCCAGCAGCTCGGGAACACCTAATGAAAAACTGTTTTTT.